This T cell receptor (beta chain) is from a study of T cells in Graves' hyperthyroidism and ophthalmopathy. Points on this clonotype: An end of the junction does not agree with germline; a read error may underlie this.

RNA transcripts were the template for amplifying TCR beta CDR3 regions. The HTBI primer set drove a first-round RT-PCR of the TCR CDR3. TCRdb reanalysed the multiplex PCR reads using MiXCR and keeps one entry per CDR3 protein. The repertoire includes 600,000 to 650,000 distinct CDR3 sequences, 20% of them detected once, and around a third sits in the top ten. The CDR3 has 18 amino acids. The germline gives CDR1 SNHLY, CDR2 FYNNEI. Orbital computed tomography and thyroid ultrasound, together with serum TRAb and thyroxine and clinical symptoms, were used for diagnoses. The clonotype comes from a man aged 25 to 45 with Graves' ophthalmopathy. The chain carries TRBV2 and TRBJ1-6; 7 bases agree with TRBD1. Sequenced input: blood. The CDR3 reads CAISDFLTGESYNSPLHF. As DNA, the CDR3 is TGTGCCATCAGTGATTTTCTAACAGGGGAGTCCTATAATTCACCCCTCCACTTT. Complete variable domain (other parts from reference TRBV2 and TRBJ1-6): EPEVTQTPSHQVTQMGQEVILRCVPISNHLYFYWYRQILGQKVEFLVSFYNNEISEKSEIFDDQFSVERPDGSNFTLKIRSTKLEDSAMYFCAISDFLTGESYNSPLHFGNGTRLTVT.